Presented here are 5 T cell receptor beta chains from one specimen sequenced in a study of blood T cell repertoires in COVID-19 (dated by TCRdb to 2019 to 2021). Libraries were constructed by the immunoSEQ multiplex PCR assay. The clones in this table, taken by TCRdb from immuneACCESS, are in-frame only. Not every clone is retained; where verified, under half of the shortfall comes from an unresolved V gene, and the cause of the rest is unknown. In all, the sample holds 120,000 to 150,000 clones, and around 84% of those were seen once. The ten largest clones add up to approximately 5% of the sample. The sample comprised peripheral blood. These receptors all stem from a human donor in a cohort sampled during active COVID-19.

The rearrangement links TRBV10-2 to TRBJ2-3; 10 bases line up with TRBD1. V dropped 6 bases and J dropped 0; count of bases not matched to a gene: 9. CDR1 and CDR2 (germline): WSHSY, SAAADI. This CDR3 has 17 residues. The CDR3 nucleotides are TGCGCCAGCAGCGGGACAGGGGCCAACCCTAGCACAGATACGCAGTATTTT. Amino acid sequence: CASSGTGANPSTDTQYF.

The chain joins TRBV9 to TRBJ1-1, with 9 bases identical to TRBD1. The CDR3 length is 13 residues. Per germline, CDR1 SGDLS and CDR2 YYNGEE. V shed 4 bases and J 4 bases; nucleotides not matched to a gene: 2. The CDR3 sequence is CASSLQGATEAFF. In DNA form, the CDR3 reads TGTGCCAGCAGCCTACAGGGGGCCACTGAAGCTTTCTTT. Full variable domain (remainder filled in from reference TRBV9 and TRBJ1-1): DSGVTQTPKHLITATGQRVTLRCSPRSGDLSVYWYQQSLDQGLQFLIQYYNGEERAKGNILERFSAQQFPDLHSELNLSSLELGDSALYFCASSLQGATEAFFGQGTRLTVV.

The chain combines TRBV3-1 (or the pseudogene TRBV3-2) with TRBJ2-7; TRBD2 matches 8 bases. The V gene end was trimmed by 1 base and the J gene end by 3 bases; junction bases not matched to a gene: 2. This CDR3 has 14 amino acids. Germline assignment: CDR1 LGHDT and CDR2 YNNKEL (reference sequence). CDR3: CASSQGSGGYEQYF. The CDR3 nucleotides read TGTGCCAGCAGCCAAGGCAGCGGGGGCTACGAGCAGTACTTC.

In nucleotides, the CDR3 is TGTGCTAGTGGTTCCCTACCTGGCGGGAGGGCCACCGGGGAGCTGTTTTTT. Translating gives CASGSLPGGRATGELFF. The rearrangement uses TRBV12-5 and TRBJ2-2, with TRBD2 identical over 9 bases. The CDR3 is 17 amino acids. Trimming at V came to 4 bases and at J to 4 bases, leaving 10 bases not matched to a gene. Germline V gives CDR1 LGHNT, CDR2 FRNRAP.

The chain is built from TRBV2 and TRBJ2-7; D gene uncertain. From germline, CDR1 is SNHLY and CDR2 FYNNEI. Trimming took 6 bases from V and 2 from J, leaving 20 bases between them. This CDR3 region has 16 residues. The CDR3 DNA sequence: TGTGCCAGCAGCCCCCTCGACTTGGGTCAACCCTACGAGCAGTACTTC. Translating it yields CASSPLDLGQPYEQYF.